Each of the 21 T cell receptor beta chains below was sequenced from the same sample in a study of graft-versus-host responses after intestinal transplantation (dated by TCRdb to about 2021). Library construction relied on the immunoSEQ multiplex PCR assay. The source is immuneACCESS, and TCRdb retained only in-frame sequences with V and J called. Part of the clones is not carried over; for the studies checked, unresolved V genes explain less than half of this, and the remainder is unexplained. The sample table holds roughly 97,000 clones, of which approximately 92% were seen once. The ten largest clones represent around 16% of the sample. Sequencing used PBMCs, obtained 450 to 480 days after intestinal transplant. Receptors were obtained from a human patient who received an intestinal transplant, so some T cells may come from the graft donor.

The J gene is TRBJ2-5, the V gene TRBV7-9, with 12 bases aligning to TRBD1. The germline CDR1 and CDR2 sequences are SEHNR and FQNEAQ (reference sequence). The V segment lost 8 bases and the J segment 5 bases; nucleotides outside the gene matches: 6. This CDR3 spans 14 amino acids. The CDR3 DNA follows: TGTGCCAGCCTCCGGGACAGGGGGCGGGAGACCCAGTACTTC. Translated, it gives CASLRDRGRETQYF.

The chain employs TRBV4-1 and TRBJ1-2; D gene uncertain. V lost 0 bases, J lost 5 bases, and 22 bases lay in between. The germline gives CDR1 MGHRA, CDR2 YSYEKL. The CDR3 runs to 18 residues. CDR3 in DNA: TGCGCCAGCAGCCAAGATGGAAGACTGGCGGGGTCCTTATATGGCTACACCTTC. Residues: CASSQDGRLAGSLYGYTF.

J is TRBJ2-3 and V is TRBV5-1; D is unclear. Trimming took 2 bases from V and 0 from J, leaving 4 bases between them. From germline, CDR1 is SGHRS and CDR2 YFSETQ. The CDR3 contains 13 residues. CDR3 in amino acids: CASSFSSTDTQYF. The CDR3 DNA is TGCGCCAGCAGCTTCTCAAGCACAGATACGCAGTATTTT. Complete variable domain (other parts from reference TRBV5-1 and TRBJ2-3): KAGVTQTPRYLIKTRGQQVTLSCSPISGHRSVSWYQQTPGQGLQFLFEYFSETQRNKGNFPGRFSGRQFSNSRSEMNVSTLELGDSALYLCASSFSSTDTQYFGPGTRLTVL.

The CDR3 nucleotides are TGTGCCAGCAGCGTAGCGGCGGGACTCAGCACAGATACGCAGTATTTT. Encoded protein: CASSVAAGLSTDTQYF. This chain uses TRBV9 with TRBJ2-3, with D tentatively TRBD2 (6 bases). The CDR3 runs to 16 residues. With 0 bases removed from V and 0 bases from J, the gap between germline ends came to 11 bases. Per the germline V gene, CDR1 is SGDLS and CDR2 is YYNGEE.

The chain recombines TRBV4-1 with TRBJ1-6; 8 bases line up with TRBD1. Germline loops: CDR1 MGHRA, CDR2 YSYEKL. This CDR3 is built from 16 residues. The V segment lost 4 bases and the J segment 7 bases; nucleotides outside the gene matches: 9. The CDR3 DNA is TGCGCCAGCAGCCTGGACAGGGCATTATTAAATTCACCCCTCCACTTT. The encoded protein is CASSLDRALLNSPLHF.

This chain links TRBV29-1 with TRBJ1-1; a possible D gene is TRBD1 (6 bases). CDR1 and CDR2 from the germline V gene are SQVTM and ANQGSEA. The V end lost 6 bases, the J end lost 0 bases, and 11 bases lay between the germline ends. The CDR3 has 13 amino acids. Here the CDR3 DNA reads TGCAGCGTCTCGTCAGGGGTGAACACTGAAGCTTTCTTT. Encoded protein: CSVSSGVNTEAFF.

This chain connects TRBV9 to TRBJ2-1; D is perhaps TRBD1 (6 bases). Germline V gene sequence: CDR1 SGDLS, CDR2 YYNGEE. The length of the CDR3 is 14 residues. Deletions cut 4 bases from V and 8 bases from J, with 16 bases between. CDR3 protein: CASSPRTVGDEQFF. The CDR3 DNA follows: TGTGCCAGCAGCCCTCGGACAGTGGGGGATGAGCAGTTCTTC.

The gene calls are TRBV6-5 and TRBJ2-5, with TRBD1 matching over 7 bases. The J call may be mistaken, given a closer DNA end match to TRBJ2-7. CDR3 length: 14 residues. Looked up from germline, CDR1 is MNHEY and CDR2 is SVGAGI. This chain's CDR3 is CASSPRDRFYEQYF. Here the CDR3 DNA reads TGTGCCAGCAGTCCCCGGGACAGATTCTACGAGCAGTACTTC.

This clone occurred once. The chain employs TRBV10-3 and TRBJ1-2; D is possibly TRBD1 (6 bases). The CDR3 spans 13 residues. V shed 4 bases and J shed 2 bases, with 8 bases lying between them. Germline V gene sequence: CDR1 ENHRY, CDR2 SYGVKD. Here the CDR3 reads CAISGGQNYGYTF. DNA for the CDR3: TGTGCCATCAGTGGGGGGCAGAACTATGGCTACACCTTC.

The J gene is TRBJ1-1, the V gene TRBV5-6; 7 bases map to TRBD1. V was clipped by 0 bases and J by 5 bases; unmatched bases: 4. The CDR3 length is 14 residues. The germline gives CDR1 SGHDT, CDR2 YYEEEE. CDR3 residues: CASSLEGRGTEAFF. CDR3 bases: TGTGCCAGCAGCTTGGAGGGCAGGGGGACTGAAGCTTTCTTT.

This clone was observed a handful of times. One end of the junction is discordant with germline, which a read error may explain. The chain combines TRBV7-9 with TRBJ1-4; D gene uncertain. This CDR3 has 13 residues. Per germline, CDR1 SEHNR and CDR2 FQNEAQ (reference sequence). The CDR3 sequence: CASSLALPEKLFF. The CDR3 region has the DNA TGTGCCAGCAGCCTAGCCCTTCCTGAAAAACTGTTTTTT.

The V call is TRBV5-1, the J call TRBJ2-3; no firm D call. CDR1 and CDR2 (germline): SGHRS, YFSETQ. This CDR3 has 12 residues. V lost 6 bases and J 5 bases, leaving 10 bases between the germline ends. The CDR3 is CASIGWGDTQYF. CDR3 sequence (DNA): TGCGCCAGCATCGGGTGGGGAGATACGCAGTATTTT.

The genes are TRBV18 and TRBJ2-7; maybe TRBD1 (6 bases). The CDR3 sequence is 17 residues long. Germline CDR1 KGHSH, CDR2 LQKENI. Trimming removed 0 bases at V and 0 bases at J, with 15 bases between. This CDR3 reads CASSPPRSRTDSYEQYF. In nucleotides, the CDR3 is TGTGCCAGCTCACCACCGAGGTCTAGGACAGACTCCTACGAGCAGTACTTC.

The J gene is TRBJ1-1, the V gene TRBV14, with D hard to call. CDR1 SGHDN and CDR2 FVKESK come from the germline V gene. The CDR3 spans 13 residues. Trimming shortened V by 3 bases and J by 3 bases, and 8 bases separated the two germline ends. In DNA, the CDR3 is TGTGCCAGCAGCCATGCGCGGTACACTGAAGCTTTCTTT. This gives the protein CASSHARYTEAFF.

This clone has only one observation. CDR3 nucleotide sequence: TGTGCCAGCAGCTTAACCCAGGGCTACGAGCAGTACTTC. This gives the protein CASSLTQGYEQYF. This chain uses TRBV11-2 with TRBJ2-7, with D possibly matching TRBD1 (5 bases). Germline V CDR1 and CDR2: SGHAT, FQNNGV. The CDR3 consists of 13 residues. Trimming took 2 bases from V and 3 from J, leaving 8 bases between them. Based on the CDR3 plus reference TRBV11-2 and TRBJ2-7, the full variable domain is EAGVAQSPRYKIIEKRQSVAFWCNPISGHATLYWYQQILGQGPKLLIQFQNNGVVDDSQLPKDRFSAERLKGVDSTLKIQPAKLEDSAVYLCASSLTQGYEQYFGPGTRLTVT.

The chain is built from TRBV7-2 and TRBJ2-5, with TRBD2 identical over 8 bases. V lost 6 bases and J lost 5; bases outside the gene matches: 5. Germline V gives CDR1 SGHTA, CDR2 FQGNSA. This CDR3 contains 13 residues. CDR3 in amino acids: CASSRGGPETQYF. DNA of the CDR3: TGTGCCAGCAGTCGGGGGGGCCCGGAGACCCAGTACTTC.

The J gene is TRBJ1-5, the V gene TRBV6-1; D is uncertain. The CDR3 runs 11 residues. The germline V gene encodes CDR1 MNHNS and CDR2 SASEGT. Trimming left V 8 bases short and J 9 bases short, with 11 bases between. The CDR3 region has the DNA TGTGCCAGCGGGGATTACCTGCCCCAGCATTTT. Translated: CASGDYLPQHF.

This clone was picked up one time. CDR3 coding DNA: TGTGCCAGCAGTTACTCGTGGAACAGAGAGAACACTGAAGCTTTCTTT. Protein product: CASSYSWNRENTEAFF. The chain couples TRBV6-5 to TRBJ1-1; no definite D call. This CDR3 spans 16 amino acids. The germline V gene encodes CDR1 MNHEY and CDR2 SVGAGI. Trimming cost V 0 bases and J 1 base, with 12 bases left between them.

V is TRBV14 and J is TRBJ1-1; no definite D call. The CDR3 is 14 residues long. V lost 4 bases to trimming and J lost 11 bases, with 20 bases between them. The V gene's germline CDR1 is SGHDN and CDR2 FVKESK. CDR3 coding DNA: TGTGCCAGCAGCCCATCCGGACCGGCGATTGGTGCTTTCTTT. This sequence encodes CASSPSGPAIGAFF.

The chain joins TRBV19 to TRBJ2-7; D may be TRBD2 (6 bases). Germline-derived CDR1 and CDR2 are LNHDA and SQIVND (reference sequence). The CDR3 runs to 11 residues. Trimming stripped 5 bases from V and 6 bases from J, with 8 bases between. CDR3 sequence: CASSRGTEQYF. DNA of the CDR3: TGTGCCAGTAGTCGCGGGACCGAGCAGTACTTC.

The CDR3 loop reads CASSAAMGVGFSYEQYF. The CDR3 DNA reads as TGTGCCAGCAGTGCGGCAATGGGGGTCGGGTTCTCCTACGAGCAGTACTTC. The chain links TRBV25-1 to TRBJ2-7, with D perhaps given as TRBD1 or TRBD2 (5 bases each). The CDR3 contains 17 residues. The germline V and J ends were trimmed by 4 bases and 0 bases, with 19 bases remaining between them. Germline CDR1 reads MGHDK; CDR2 reads SYGVNS.